A selection of T cell receptor beta chains follows, all from one sample in a study of blood T cells in healthy people across ages. One entry per CDR3 protein, called by TCRdb with MiXCR from the 5' RACE reads. The sample holds roughly 900,000 distinct CDR3 sequences, roughly 52% seen once. Sequenced material: blood. The receptors shown here come from a man between 25 and 39 years old in good health. CDR3s include the opening cysteine and the closing phenylalanine or tryptophan. Fields, in order: V gene, J gene, D gene, clone size, CDR3 DNA, CDR3 protein. D genes are given only for firm matches. A clone size is listed for some rows: how often the clone was seen (once, few, many), or a class if it is expanded.

>TRBV5-1|TRBJ1-4|NA|NA
TGCGCCAGCAGCTTCCTAGGCGCAAAACCGTTTTTT
CASSFLGAKPFF
>TRBV12-3/TRBV12-4|TRBJ2-7|NA|few
TGTGCCAGCAGCTTTGGGGGGTCAAATTACGAGCAGTACTTC
CASSFGGSNYEQYF
>TRBV3-1|TRBJ2-7|NA|NA
TGTGCCAGCAGCCAGTATAGGTACGAGCAGTACTTC
CASSQYRYEQYF
>TRBV25-1|TRBJ2-7|NA|NA
TGTGCCAGCAGTGAATCGGGGGGCCAGTACTTC
CASSESGGQYF
>TRBV20-1|TRBJ2-2|TRBD2|NA
TGCAGTGCTAGGCGAGGACTAGCGGGGGGTGAACCCATGAAACCGAACACCGGGGAGCTGTTTTTT
CSARRGLAGGEPMKPNTGELFF
>TRBV20-1|TRBJ2-7|NA|NA
TGCAGTGCTAGCTTCAATGAGCAGTACTTC
CSASFNEQYF
>TRBV12-3/TRBV12-4|TRBJ2-5|TRBD2|NA
TGTGCCAGCAGTTTCTACTGGACTAGCGGGGGAATGGATGAGCAGTACTTC
CASSFYWTSGGMDEQYF
>TRBV5-1|TRBJ2-1|TRBD2|NA
TGCGCCAGCAGCTTAAACCCGGGACTAGCGGGGAGAAACAATGAGCAGTTCTTC
CASSLNPGLAGRNNEQFF
>TRBV6-1|TRBJ2-1|NA|NA
TGTGCCAGCAGAGAAAGGGGTGGGGGGGCCAGCTCCTACAATGAGCAGTTCTTC
CASRERGGGASSYNEQFF
>TRBV7-9|TRBJ1-4|NA|NA
TGTGCCAGCAGCCGAACCCCGCAGTCCAATGAAAAACTGTTTTTT
CASSRTPQSNEKLFF
>TRBV14|TRBJ1-2|TRBD1|NA
TGTGCCAGCAGCCAAGATCGGACAGGGGGCTCGAGGGACTATGGCTACACCTTC
CASSQDRTGGSRDYGYTF
>TRBV25-1|TRBJ1-2|TRBD1|NA
TGTGCCAGCAGTGAACCTGGGACAGGGAACTATGGCTACACCTTC
CASSEPGTGNYGYTF
>TRBV7-9|TRBJ1-1|TRBD1|NA
TGTGCCAGCAGCCCCACCCAGGGGGTTTGGACTGAAGCTTTCTTT
CASSPTQGVWTEAFF
>TRBV7-9|TRBJ2-2|NA|few
TGTGCCAGCAGCCCCCGCGGTAACACCGGGGAGCTGTTTTTT
CASSPRGNTGELFF
>TRBV7-9|TRBJ2-5|TRBD1|NA
TGTGCCAGCAGGAAAGGACAGGGGCGGGAGACCCAGTACTTC
CASRKGQGRETQYF
>TRBV10-2|TRBJ1-1|NA|NA
TGCGCCAGCAGTGAGTCGAACACTGAAGCTTTCTTT
CASSESNTEAFF
>TRBV29-1|TRBJ1-5|NA|few
TGCAGCGTAAAAGACACCTCCAATCAGCCCCAGCATTTT
CSVKDTSNQPQHF
>TRBV7-2|TRBJ1-6|NA|many
TGTGCCAGCAGTCCTCAGAGTAATAATTCACCCCTCCACTTT
CASSPQSNNSPLHF
>TRBV29-1|TRBJ1-3|NA|NA
TGCAGCGTGGCGCAGGGCGGGCAGGGAAACACCATATATTTT
CSVAQGGQGNTIYF
>TRBV5-1|TRBJ1-4|NA|NA
TGCGCCAGCAGCTTGAGGGCGGAAGGGAATGAAAAACTGTTTTTT
CASSLRAEGNEKLFF
>TRBV5-5|TRBJ2-1|TRBD2|few
TGTGCCAGCGGCCCGATGACTAGCGCCAATGAGCAGTTCTTC
CASGPMTSANEQFF
>TRBV6-5|TRBJ2-7|NA|few
TGTGCCAGCAAGAGGAATAGGGAGTACTTC
CASKRNREYF
>TRBV18|TRBJ2-1|TRBD2|NA
TGTGCCAGCTCACGACGGGCGGGAGGAAGCTACAATGAGCAGTTCTTC
CASSRRAGGSYNEQFF
>TRBV2|TRBJ2-3|NA|NA
TGTGCCAGCAGTGAAGTCGGGACTTCAATCACAGATACGCAGTATTTT
CASSEVGTSITDTQYF
>TRBV6-4|TRBJ2-7|NA|NA
TGTGCCAGCAGTGAGTCCCCCGGGAGCTACGAGCAGTACTTC
CASSESPGSYEQYF
>TRBV21-1|TRBJ2-5|NA|NA
TGTGCCAGCAGCAAGCCCTATCGGACAGAACCAACTCAAGAGACCCAGTACTTC
CASSKPYRTEPTQETQYF
>TRBV28|TRBJ2-7|TRBD2|NA
TGTGCCAGCAATTTGCCCGCTAGCGGGGCCGGCGAGCAGTACTTC
CASNLPASGAGEQYF
>TRBV7-9|TRBJ2-1|NA|NA
TGTGCCAGCAGCGTATTTTGGGCGGGGGCCTCCTACAATGAGCAGTTCTTC
CASSVFWAGASYNEQFF
>TRBV11-2|TRBJ2-4|NA|NA
TGTGCCAGCAGCTCCGCGGACAAAGCCAAAAACATTCAGTACTTC
CASSSADKAKNIQYF
>TRBV9|TRBJ1-6|NA|NA
TGTGCCAGCAGCGTAGTAGACAGCCCGGGGTCACCCCTCCACTTT
CASSVVDSPGSPLHF
>TRBV5-1|TRBJ1-5|NA|NA
TGCGCCAGCAGCTTGGACGGGGCAGGGGATCAGCCCCAGCATTTT
CASSLDGAGDQPQHF
>TRBV7-9|TRBJ1-5|TRBD1|NA
TGTACCAGCAGCTTGACAGGGTCCGGTGATCAGCCCCAGCATTTT
CTSSLTGSGDQPQHF
>TRBV29-1|TRBJ2-1|TRBD2|NA
TGCAGCGTTGAAGTGGCTAGCGGGGGGAATGAGCAGTTCTTC
CSVEVASGGNEQFF
>TRBV5-1|TRBJ1-6|NA|few
TGCGCCAGCAGCTTGGTTGGGCTAGAGAATTCACCCCTCCACTTT
CASSLVGLENSPLHF
>TRBV28|TRBJ2-3|NA|NA
TGTGCCAGCAACCTAGGGGGGAGTACAGATACGCAGTATTTT
CASNLGGSTDTQYF
>TRBV5-1|TRBJ2-3|TRBD1|NA
TGCGCCAGCGGCACCGGGACAGGAATAGATACGCAGTATTTT
CASGTGTGIDTQYF
>TRBV28|TRBJ2-7|TRBD1|NA
TGTGCCAGCAGAACAGGGGGCTACGGGCAGTACTTC
CASRTGGYGQYF
>TRBV20-1|TRBJ2-7|TRBD2|NA
TGCAGTGCTAGAGATTATCGGACTAGCGTGGGCTACGAGCAGTACTTC
CSARDYRTSVGYEQYF
>TRBV7-2|TRBJ2-1|TRBD1|NA
TGTGCCAGCAGCTTAGACGGACAGGCTCGGCAGTTCTTC
CASSLDGQARQFF
>TRBV6-5|TRBJ1-2|NA|NA
TGTGCCAGCACCACAAAGGGGAACCGGCGCCACTATGGCTACACCTTC
CASTTKGNRRHYGYTF
>TRBV12-3/TRBV12-4|TRBJ2-2|NA|NA
TGTGCCAGCCCCTGGAGGGCTAGTGGGACCGGGGAGCTGTTTTTT
CASPWRASGTGELFF